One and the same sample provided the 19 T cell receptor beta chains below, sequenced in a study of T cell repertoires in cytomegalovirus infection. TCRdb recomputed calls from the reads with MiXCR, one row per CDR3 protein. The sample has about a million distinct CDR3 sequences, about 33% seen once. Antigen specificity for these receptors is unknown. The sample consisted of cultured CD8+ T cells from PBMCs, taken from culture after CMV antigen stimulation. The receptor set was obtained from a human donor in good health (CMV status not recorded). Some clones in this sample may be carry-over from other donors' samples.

The CDR3 DNA follows: TGCAGTGCTAGTCCTCCTACTAACTATGGCTACACCTTC. It yields the protein CSASPPTNYGYTF. The genes are TRBV20-1 and TRBJ1-2, with D uncertain. The CDR3 has 13 residues. The V gene's germline CDR1 is DFQATT and CDR2 SNEGSKA (reference sequence). With 3 bases removed from V and 0 bases from J, the gap between germline ends came to 8 bases.

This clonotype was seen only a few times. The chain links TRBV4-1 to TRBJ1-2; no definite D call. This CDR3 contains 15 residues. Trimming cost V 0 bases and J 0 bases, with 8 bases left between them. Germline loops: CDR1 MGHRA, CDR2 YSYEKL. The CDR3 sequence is CASSQDAVTNYGYTF. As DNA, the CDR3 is TGCGCCAGCAGCCAAGACGCAGTAACTAACTATGGCTACACCTTC.

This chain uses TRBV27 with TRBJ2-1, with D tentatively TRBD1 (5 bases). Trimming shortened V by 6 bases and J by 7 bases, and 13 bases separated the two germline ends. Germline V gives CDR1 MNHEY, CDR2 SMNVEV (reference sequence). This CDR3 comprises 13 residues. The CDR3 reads CASRHTGQNEQFF. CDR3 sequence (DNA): TGTGCCAGCAGGCATACCGGACAAAATGAGCAGTTCTTC.

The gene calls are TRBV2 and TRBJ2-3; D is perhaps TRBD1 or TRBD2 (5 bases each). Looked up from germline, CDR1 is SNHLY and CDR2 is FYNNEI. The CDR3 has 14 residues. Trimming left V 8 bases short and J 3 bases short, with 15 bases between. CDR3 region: CASGDGDQTDTQYF. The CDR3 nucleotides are TGTGCCAGCGGGGACGGAGACCAAACAGATACGCAGTATTTT.

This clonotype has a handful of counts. The CDR3: CASSPGPGEVQPQHF. DNA for the CDR3: TGTGCCAGCAGCCCGGGGCCAGGGGAGGTTCAGCCCCAGCATTTT. V and J are TRBV2 and TRBJ1-5; D perhaps matches TRBD1 (6 bases). The CDR3 is 15 residues long. V shed 6 bases and J shed 6 bases, with 18 bases lying between them. The V gene's germline CDR1 is SNHLY and CDR2 FYNNEI.

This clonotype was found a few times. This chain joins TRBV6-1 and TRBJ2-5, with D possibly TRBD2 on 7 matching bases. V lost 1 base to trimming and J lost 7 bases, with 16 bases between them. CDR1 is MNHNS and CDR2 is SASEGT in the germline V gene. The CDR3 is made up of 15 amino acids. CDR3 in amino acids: CASSEDLTAGATQYF. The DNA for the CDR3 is TGTGCCAGCAGTGAAGACCTAACCGCGGGGGCGACCCAGTACTTC.

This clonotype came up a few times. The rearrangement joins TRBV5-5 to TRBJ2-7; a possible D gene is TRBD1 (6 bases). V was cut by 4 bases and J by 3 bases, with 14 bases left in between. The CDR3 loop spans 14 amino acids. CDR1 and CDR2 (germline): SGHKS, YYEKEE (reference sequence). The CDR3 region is CASSLKTGFYEQYV. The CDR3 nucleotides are TGTGCCAGCAGCCTCAAGACAGGTTTCTACGAGCAGTACGTC.

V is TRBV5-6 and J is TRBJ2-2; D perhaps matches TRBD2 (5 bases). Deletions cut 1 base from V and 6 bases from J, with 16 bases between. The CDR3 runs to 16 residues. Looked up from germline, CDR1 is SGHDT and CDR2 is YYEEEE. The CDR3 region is CASSLRTRGFAGELFF. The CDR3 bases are TGTGCCAGCAGCTTGAGGACCAGAGGGTTTGCCGGGGAGCTGTTTTTT.

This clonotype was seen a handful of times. CDR3 sequence reads: CASSYEGENEKLFF. The CDR3 DNA is TGTGCCAGCAGTTACGAGGGGGAGAATGAAAAACTGTTTTTT. The gene calls are TRBV6-5 and TRBJ1-4; a weak D match, TRBD1 (6 bases). CDR1 is MNHEY and CDR2 is SVGAGI in the germline V gene. The CDR3 consists of 14 residues. Trimming cost V 2 bases and J 5 bases, with 9 bases left between them.

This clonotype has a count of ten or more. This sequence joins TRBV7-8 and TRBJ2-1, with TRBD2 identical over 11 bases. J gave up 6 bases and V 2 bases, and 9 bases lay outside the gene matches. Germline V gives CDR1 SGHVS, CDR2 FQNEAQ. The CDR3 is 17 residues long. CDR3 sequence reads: CASSLFELAGGSNEQFF. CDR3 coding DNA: TGTGCCAGCAGCTTATTCGAGCTAGCGGGGGGATCCAATGAGCAGTTCTTC. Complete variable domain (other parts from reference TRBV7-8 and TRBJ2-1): GAGVSQSPRYKVAKRGQDVALRCDPISGHVSLFWYQQALGQGPEFLTYFQNEAQLDKSGLPSDRFFAERPEGSVSTLKIQRTQQEDSAVYLCASSLFELAGGSNEQFFGPGTRLTVL.

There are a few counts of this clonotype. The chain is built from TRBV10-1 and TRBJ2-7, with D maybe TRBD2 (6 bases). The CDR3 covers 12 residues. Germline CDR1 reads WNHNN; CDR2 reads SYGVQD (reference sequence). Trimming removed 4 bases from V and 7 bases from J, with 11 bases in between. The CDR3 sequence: CASSAEAGEQYF. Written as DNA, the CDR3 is TGCGCCAGCAGTGCGGAGGCGGGAGAGCAGTACTTC.

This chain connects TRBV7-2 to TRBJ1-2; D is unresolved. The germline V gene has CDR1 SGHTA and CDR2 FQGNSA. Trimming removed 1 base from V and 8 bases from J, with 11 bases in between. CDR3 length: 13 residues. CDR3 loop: CASSLVRMRGYTF. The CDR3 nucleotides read TGTGCCAGCAGCTTAGTAAGGATGCGGGGCTACACCTTC.

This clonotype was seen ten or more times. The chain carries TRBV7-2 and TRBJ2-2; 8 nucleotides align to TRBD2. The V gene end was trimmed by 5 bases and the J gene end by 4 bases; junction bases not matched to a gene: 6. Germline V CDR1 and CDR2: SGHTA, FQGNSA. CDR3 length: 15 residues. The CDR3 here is CASSGRSGGTGELFF. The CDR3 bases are TGTGCCAGCAGCGGCCGCAGCGGGGGCACCGGGGAGCTGTTTTTT.

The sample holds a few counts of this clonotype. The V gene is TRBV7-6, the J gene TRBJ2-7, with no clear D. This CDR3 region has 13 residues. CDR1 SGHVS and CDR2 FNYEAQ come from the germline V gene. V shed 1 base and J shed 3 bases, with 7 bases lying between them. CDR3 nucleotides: TGTGCCAGCAGCTTAGATCTGAACTACGAGCAGTACGTC. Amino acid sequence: CASSLDLNYEQYV.

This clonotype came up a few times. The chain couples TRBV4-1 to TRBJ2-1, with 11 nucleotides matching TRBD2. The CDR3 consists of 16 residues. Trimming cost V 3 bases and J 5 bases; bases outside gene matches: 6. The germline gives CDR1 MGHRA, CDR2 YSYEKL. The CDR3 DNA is TGCGCCAGCAGCCATCCGGGACTAGCGGTTCACAATGAGCAGTTCTTC. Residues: CASSHPGLAVHNEQFF.

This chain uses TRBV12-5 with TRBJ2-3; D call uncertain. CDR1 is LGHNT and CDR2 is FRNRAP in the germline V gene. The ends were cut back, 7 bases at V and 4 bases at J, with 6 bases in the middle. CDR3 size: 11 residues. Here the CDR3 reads CASAGSDTQYF. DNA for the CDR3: TGTGCTAGTGCGGGCTCAGATACGCAGTATTTT.

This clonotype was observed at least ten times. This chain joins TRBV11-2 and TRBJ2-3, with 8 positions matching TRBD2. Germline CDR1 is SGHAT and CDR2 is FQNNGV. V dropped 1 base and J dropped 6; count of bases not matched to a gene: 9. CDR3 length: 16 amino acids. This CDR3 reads CASSLVAGGSMDTQYF. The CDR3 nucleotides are TGTGCCAGCAGCTTAGTCGCGGGGGGTAGCATGGATACGCAGTATTTT.

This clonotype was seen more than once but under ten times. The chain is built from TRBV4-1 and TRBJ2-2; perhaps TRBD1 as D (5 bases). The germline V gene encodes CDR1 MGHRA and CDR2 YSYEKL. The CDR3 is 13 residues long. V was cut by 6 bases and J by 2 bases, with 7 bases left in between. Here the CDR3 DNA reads TGCGCCAGCAGGACAGCCAACACCGGGGAGCTGTTTTTT. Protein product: CASRTANTGELFF.

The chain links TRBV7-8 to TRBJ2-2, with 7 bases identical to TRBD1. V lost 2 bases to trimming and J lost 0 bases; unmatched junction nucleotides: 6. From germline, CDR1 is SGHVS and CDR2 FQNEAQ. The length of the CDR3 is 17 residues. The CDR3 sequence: CASSLRPGTANTGELFF. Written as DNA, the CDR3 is TGTGCCAGCAGCTTAAGGCCCGGGACAGCGAACACCGGGGAGCTGTTTTTT.